Below, 14 T cell receptor beta chains from the same sample are listed, as sequenced in a study of blood T cell repertoires in COVID-19. Sequencing was performed with immunoSEQ multiplex PCR; in TCRdb, only in-frame clones are kept and a portion is missing. Among over 300,000 clones listed, 85% to 90% were seen once. Material for sequencing was PBMCs or T cells enriched from blood (not recorded which). All receptors come from a woman younger than 45 with acute COVID-19.

This clone was recorded a few times. The rearrangement joins TRBV30 to TRBJ2-1; D not resolved. The V gene lost 2 bases and the J gene lost 6 bases, with 8 bases spanning the gap. CDR1 GTSNPN and CDR2 SVGIG come from the germline V gene (reference sequence). The CDR3 covers 12 residues. CDR3 amino acids: CAWSPPGNEQFF. CDR3 DNA sequence: TGTGCCTGGAGTCCTCCCGGCAATGAGCAGTTCTTC.

The chain joins TRBV7-9 to TRBJ1-1; D ambiguous. Trimming removed 2 bases from V and 3 bases from J, with 7 bases in between. The CDR3 runs 13 residues. Germline V gives CDR1 SEHNR, CDR2 FQNEAQ (reference sequence). The CDR3 DNA reads as TGTGCCAGCAGCTTACGGAGGGACACTGAAGCTTTCTTT. Its translation: CASSLRRDTEAFF.

The chain employs TRBV27 and TRBJ2-5; the match to TRBD2 covers 13 bases. With 6 bases clipped from V and 4 bases from J, the junction kept 5 bases outside the gene matches. The CDR3 runs to 15 residues. Per the germline V gene, CDR1 is MNHEY and CDR2 is SMNVEV (reference sequence). The CDR3 DNA follows: TGTGCCAGCAGCCGGACTAGCGGGGGTGGAGAGACCCAGTACTTC. It codes for CASSRTSGGGETQYF.

The chain has TRBV5-1 and TRBJ2-7, with a tentative D call TRBD2 (6 bases). This CDR3 contains 14 residues. CDR1 SGHRS and CDR2 YFSETQ come from the germline V gene. With 3 bases removed from V and 7 bases from J, the gap between germline ends came to 17 bases. The CDR3 sequence is CASSSGTGWWEQYF. CDR3 DNA sequence: TGCGCCAGCAGCTCGGGGACTGGGTGGTGGGAGCAGTACTTC.

The chain uses TRBV21-1 and TRBJ1-5. TRBV21-1 is assigned pseudogene status. CDR3 length equals 15 residues. CDR3 nucleotides: TGTGCCAGCAAGGCATGGCGGGAATACAATCAGCCCCAGCATTTT. Translating gives CASKAWREYNQPQHF.

This chain links TRBV7-2 with TRBJ1-2; TRBD1 matches at 8 bases. This CDR3 is 14 amino acids long. Germline V gene lookup returns CDR1 SGHTA and CDR2 FQGNSA. The V and J ends lost 5 bases and 5 bases, in that order; junction bases with no gene match: 7. CDR3 residues: CASSPRDRIYGYTF. CDR3 DNA sequence: TGTGCCAGCAGCCCTCGGGACAGGATTTATGGCTACACCTTC.

The chain couples TRBV7-2 to TRBJ2-3; maybe TRBD2 (6 bases). V lost 3 bases, J lost 4 bases, and 11 bases lay in between. The CDR3 covers 14 residues. Germline CDR1 SGHTA, CDR2 FQGNSA. The CDR3 spells CASSFSTSSDTQYF. In DNA, the CDR3 is TGTGCCAGCAGCTTTTCGACTAGTTCAGATACGCAGTATTTT. Drawing the rest from reference TRBV7-2 and TRBJ2-3, the complete variable domain is GAGVSQSPSNKVTEKGKDVELRCDPISGHTALYWYRQSLGQGLEFLIYFQGNSAPDKSGLPSDRFSAERTGGSVSTLTIQRTQQEDSAVYLCASSFSTSSDTQYFGPGTRLTVL.

This clone was counted a single time. The J gene is TRBJ1-2, the V gene TRBV7-2; no clear D. V lost 1 base and J 0 bases, leaving 9 bases between the germline ends. Germline V gene sequence: CDR1 SGHTA, CDR2 FQGNSA. This CDR3 comprises 15 residues. This CDR3 is CASSLGTLPNYGYTF. In DNA, the CDR3 is TGTGCCAGCAGCTTAGGAACGCTACCTAACTATGGCTACACCTTC.

The chain combines TRBV2 with TRBJ2-4, with D perhaps matching TRBD1 (5 bases). This CDR3 has 17 residues. Trimming took off 3 bases at V and 0 bases at J, with 15 bases between the two ends. CDR1 is SNHLY and CDR2 is FYNNEI in the germline V gene. The CDR3 sequence is CASSEGQGTLAKNIQYF. For the CDR3, the DNA is TGTGCCAGCAGTGAGGGTCAGGGAACACTAGCCAAAAACATTCAGTACTTC.

This chain uses TRBV6-5 with TRBJ2-7, with 11 positions matching TRBD2. V shed 6 bases and J 3 bases; nucleotides not matched to a gene: 7. Germline lookup yields CDR1 MNHEY and CDR2 SVGAGI. This CDR3 is 15 amino acids long. DNA for the CDR3: TGTGCCAGCAGCTTACTAGCGGGGGCGATCTACGAGCAGTACTTC. This sequence encodes CASSLLAGAIYEQYF.

This clone was counted once. V usage is TRBV6-4 and J usage is TRBJ1-2, with TRBD1 matching over 9 bases. The V segment lost 5 bases and the J segment 7 bases; nucleotides outside the gene matches: 5. Per the germline V gene, CDR1 is MRHNA and CDR2 is SNTAGT. CDR3 length equals 13 residues. The CDR3 sequence is CASSTGTGIGYTF. The DNA of the CDR3 is TGTGCCAGCAGTACCGGGACAGGGATTGGCTACACCTTC.

J is TRBJ1-5 and V is TRBV18; D might be TRBD1 (6 bases). The CDR3 length is 19 residues. Trimming left V 5 bases short and J 0 bases short, with 23 bases between. CDR1 KGHSH and CDR2 LQKENI come from the germline V gene. This CDR3 is CASSKNTAGATYSNQPQHF. CDR3 nucleotides: TGTGCCAGCTCAAAGAACACGGCAGGGGCGACTTATAGCAATCAGCCCCAGCATTTT.

CDR3 DNA sequence: TGTGCCACCAGTGATCCCTCGGCAGGGGGCCATCAGCCCCAGCATTTT. This encodes CATSDPSAGGHQPQHF. J is TRBJ1-5 and V is TRBV24-1; TRBD1 matches 8 bases. Germline lookup yields CDR1 KGHDR and CDR2 SFDVKD. The CDR3 is 16 amino acids. Germline trimming cut 3 bases from V and 5 bases from J; bases unmatched to any gene: 8.

The chain carries TRBV6-1 and TRBJ2-2; 9 bases line up with TRBD2. Germline CDR1 MNHNS, CDR2 SASEGT. The trim removed 3 bases at V and 0 bases at J, leaving 11 bases unmatched. The CDR3 has 19 amino acids. CDR3 amino acids: CASSETGSGGWTNTGELFF. The CDR3 coding sequence is TGTGCCAGCAGTGAGACAGGGAGCGGGGGGTGGACGAACACCGGGGAGCTGTTTTTT.